This T cell receptor beta chain appears in the sequencing data of a study of tumor-infiltrating lymphocytes in primary liver carcinoma (dated by TCRdb to the late 2010s). Broadly, across the study: The five patients, three men and two women aged 30 to 69 years, had hepatocellular carcinoma (four) or combined HCC and intrahepatic cholangiocarcinoma (one). The five patients had tumors staged T1-T3 N0M0, with maximum diameters ranging from roughly 4.2 to 10 cm. Each sample produced about 3.5 to 8 million productive TCRbeta reads, and read depth showed no significant difference between tissue types. For each liver tumor, the study sampled five regions along with adjacent normal tissue and blood, and applied TCRbeta repertoire sequencing, expression microarrays and whole-exome sequencing. A total of approximately 35 specimens from 5 patients underwent TCRbeta repertoire sequencing, comprising around 25 tumor regions, 5 adjacent noncancerous liver tissues and 5 peripheral blood samples. To link TCRbeta repertoire diversity to the local molecular phenotype, the approximately 23 tumor region samples were profiled with Agilent mRNA microarrays. Reproducibility between technical replicate repertoires was high, with correlation coefficients above 0.95 and mean shared-clone rates approximately 0.88.

Total RNA and DNA were co-extracted from about 19-30 mg of bulk tissue with the AllPrep DNA/RNA mini kit, without cell sorting. Between late 2015 and early 2016, five patients in China with histopathologically diagnosed primary liver carcinoma had their tumors surgically resected. Patients had chronic HBV infection and were treatment-naive at sampling. Five spatially separated regions were sampled per tumor: superior, inferior, left-lateral and right-lateral poles, plus the tumor centre. Histology showed that every tumor sample contained more than 85% viable tumor cells. Each fresh piece of tumor and adjacent tissue was cut in two, with one half stored in RNAlater at -80 degrees C and the other half sent for histology. For this chain, trimming is 10 bases at the V end and 8 bases at the J end, and the number of junction bases without a gene match is 12. From cysteine to phenylalanine, the CDR3 is 14 amino acids long. CDR3 DNA is the only sequence kept; it has 42 bases, read in frame from the first base. In the germline V gene (reference sequence), CDR1 corresponds to MNHNY and CDR2 to SVGAGI.

As for this clonotype: The antigen this receptor binds is unknown. Base qualities are not provided; no much larger clone lies one nucleotide away.

General conclusions and limits of the study: Only about 7.5-25% of top clones were present in all five regions of a tumor, suggesting spatial heterogeneity of tumor-infiltrating T cells. Pairs of tumor regions showed greater repertoire overlap (mean about 36%) than tumor-adjacent pairs (roughly 17%) or tumor-blood pairs (roughly 14%), which is consistent with antigen-driven expansion. The top 250 clones made up a significantly larger repertoire fraction in tumors than in blood (p = 0.039). The study included only four to six patients, and the authors note findings should be validated in a larger study. Bulk unsorted samples precluded comparing CD4+ and CD8+ T cell repertoires. Only the TCR beta chain was sequenced, so true repertoire diversity is likely underestimated because unpaired alpha chains were not captured.

TCRbeta-specific cDNA was reverse-transcribed from 500 ng total RNA using a constant-region primer and ProtoScript II reverse transcriptase. Construction of the TCRbeta libraries relied on three nested rounds of multiplex PCR, following a slightly modified ARM-PCR procedure. The first two PCR rounds used multiplex TRBV1-TRBV30 forward primers with a Cbeta reverse primer, each for roughly 11 cycles. A final 25-cycle PCR with Deep VentR polymerase added sample barcodes and Illumina adapters. Before sequencing, amplicons of 200-500 bp were gel-purified using a QIAquick gel extraction kit. An Illumina HiSeq 2500 was used to sequence the TCRbeta amplicons with 250-bp paired-end reads. The authors processed their data as follows. To recover full CDR3 sequences, reads were quality-trimmed using Trimmomatic v0.33 and paired reads were then merged using FLASH v1.2.11. V, D and J germline segments were assigned to the rearranged TCRbeta sequences by MiGEC v1.2.1b. Clonotype statistics and Shannon-Wiener diversity indices were computed with VDJtools v1.0.0. To reduce sampling bias, subsequent analyses other than the diversity analysis used only the 250 most abundant clonotypes in each sample. The raw public reads went through TCRdb reprocessing: fastp at Q25, MiXCR clone calling, in-frame beta chains kept. Each entry merges the rows of one CDR3 protein and shows their most common DNA and genes. What appears here as the V and J calls and clone size reflects TCRdb's work, not the paper's. The sample table contains around 71,000 distinct CDR3 sequences; only one count was recorded for about 64% of them. The ten largest clones represent around 15% of the sample.

The chain is assembled from TRBV6-6 and TRBJ1-4, with 8 bases aligning to TRBD1. Source material: liver tumor tissue from sampling region 4. In light of the paper, this sample's cell subset or site label describes: tumor region T4, right-lateral pole. The sequence came from a woman aged 55-70 years with primary liver carcinoma and hepatitis B virus infection. The CDR3 corresponds to CANGGQGQEEKLFF. The sequenced DNA: TGTGCCAACGGAGGACAGGGCCAGGAGGAAAAACTGTTTTTT.